This TCR beta chain was found in a study of cytomegalovirus exposure and HLA in healthy donors. The PCR employed 60 Vbeta primers together with 13 Jbeta primers. Repertoires were generated with immunoSEQ multiplex PCR, while TCRdb's copy carries only in-frame clones and drops some. Here the sample spans over 150,000 clones, roughly 80% being singletons. This CDR3 spans 16 amino acids. Germline V gene data show CDR1 as SGHDN and CDR2 as FVKESK. V shed 5 bases and J 8 bases; nucleotides not matched to a gene: 13. The origin of this receptor is a man aged 30 to 45 in good health and CMV-seropositive. The rearrangement joins TRBV14 to TRBJ2-1; TRBD2 agrees at 9 bases. The sequencing sample was made of PBMCs. The CDR3 DNA is TGTGCCAGCAGCGGAACCGGCGGGAGGGCCTTTGATGAGCAGTTCTTC. Translating gives CASSGTGGRAFDEQFF.